The rows below give T cell receptor beta chains drawn from one sample of a study of T-cell memory formation after mild COVID-19. TCRdb re-derived calls from the 5' RACE reads in MiXCR, one entry per CDR3 protein. The sample carries 290,000 or so distinct CDR3 sequences, approximately 19% recorded once. Sequenced sample: PBMCs or a T cell subset sorted from them (not recorded which). The origin of the receptors is a man between 18 and 35 years old who had mild COVID-19 (a few samples of this study predate the infection). Cell type and time point are not known. Both conserved end residues are part of each CDR3. The D gene is left open where the match is weak. Only part of the rows carry a size: once, few, many, or a class if the clone is expanded.

d_call: TRBD1; clone_size: few; cdr3_length: 15; j_call: TRBJ1-5; v_call: TRBV5-8; cdr3_aa: CASSMGTGGNQPQHF; cdr3_nt: TGTGCCAGCTCCATGGGGACAGGAGGGAATCAGCCCCAGCATTTT
d_call: TRBD1; clone_size: few; cdr3_length: 15; j_call: TRBJ2-1; v_call: TRBV4-1; cdr3_aa: CASSQERDRGDEQFF; cdr3_nt: TGCGCCAGCAGCCAAGAGCGGGACAGGGGAGATGAGCAGTTCTTC
d_call: NA; clone_size: few; cdr3_length: 13; j_call: TRBJ1-3; v_call: TRBV12-3/TRBV12-4; cdr3_aa: CASSLSSGNTIYF; cdr3_nt: TGTGCCAGCAGCCTAAGCTCTGGAAACACCATATATTTT
d_call: TRBD2; clone_size: NA; cdr3_length: 15; j_call: TRBJ2-1; v_call: TRBV7-2; cdr3_aa: CASSLELAGENEQFF; cdr3_nt: TGTGCCAGCAGCTTAGAACTAGCGGGTGAGAATGAGCAGTTCTTC
d_call: NA; clone_size: NA; cdr3_length: 12; j_call: TRBJ2-5; v_call: TRBV5-5; cdr3_aa: CASSQQWETQYF; cdr3_nt: TGTGCCAGCAGCCAACAGTGGGAGACCCAGTACTTC
d_call: NA; clone_size: few; cdr3_length: 12; j_call: TRBJ2-3; v_call: TRBV12-3/TRBV12-4; cdr3_aa: CASSSEGLTQYF; cdr3_nt: TGTGCCAGCAGCTCGGAGGGATTAACGCAGTATTTT
d_call: NA; clone_size: NA; cdr3_length: 13; j_call: TRBJ1-1; v_call: TRBV6-1; cdr3_aa: CASNPREGTEAFF; cdr3_nt: TGTGCCAGCAACCCACGGGAGGGTACTGAAGCTTTCTTT
d_call: NA; clone_size: few; cdr3_length: 16; j_call: TRBJ2-1; v_call: TRBV5-6; cdr3_aa: CASSLWGGLYYNEQFF; cdr3_nt: TGTGCCAGCAGCTTGTGGGGGGGCCTGTATTACAATGAGCAGTTCTTC
d_call: NA; clone_size: NA; cdr3_length: 11; j_call: TRBJ1-1; v_call: TRBV6-6; cdr3_aa: CASSPLTEAFF; cdr3_nt: TGTGCCAGCAGTCCTCTCACTGAAGCTTTCTTT
d_call: TRBD1; clone_size: NA; cdr3_length: 18; j_call: TRBJ1-1; v_call: TRBV20-1; cdr3_aa: CSAKSPGQGAFLNTEAFF; cdr3_nt: TGCAGTGCTAAATCCCCGGGACAGGGGGCTTTTCTGAACACTGAAGCTTTCTTT
d_call: TRBD2; clone_size: NA; cdr3_length: 14; j_call: TRBJ2-3; v_call: TRBV10-3; cdr3_aa: CAIRASGGTDTQYF; cdr3_nt: TGTGCCATCAGGGCTAGCGGGGGCACAGATACGCAGTATTTT
d_call: TRBD1; clone_size: NA; cdr3_length: 13; j_call: TRBJ2-3; v_call: TRBV5-1; cdr3_aa: CASSRQGPDTQYF; cdr3_nt: TGCGCCAGCAGTCGACAGGGACCCGATACGCAGTATTTT
d_call: TRBD2; clone_size: NA; cdr3_length: 14; j_call: TRBJ2-7; v_call: TRBV11-2; cdr3_aa: CASSFSSGAHEQYF; cdr3_nt: TGTGCCAGCAGCTTTAGTAGCGGGGCCCACGAGCAGTACTTC
d_call: TRBD2; clone_size: NA; cdr3_length: 16; j_call: TRBJ2-5; v_call: TRBV4-1; cdr3_aa: CASSQVSGGGQETQYF; cdr3_nt: TGCGCCAGCAGCCAAGTTAGCGGGGGAGGCCAAGAGACCCAGTACTTC
d_call: TRBD1; clone_size: few; cdr3_length: 17; j_call: TRBJ1-2; v_call: TRBV6-6; cdr3_aa: CASSYSIEQGTPYGYTF; cdr3_nt: TGTGCCAGCAGTTACTCCATCGAACAGGGGACCCCCTATGGCTACACCTTC
d_call: NA; clone_size: few; cdr3_length: 12; j_call: TRBJ1-1; v_call: TRBV6-5; cdr3_aa: CASITRGTEAFF; cdr3_nt: TGTGCCAGCATTACACGAGGGACTGAAGCTTTCTTT
d_call: TRBD1; clone_size: few; cdr3_length: 16; j_call: TRBJ1-1; v_call: TRBV20-1; cdr3_aa: CSASRMGQGAGSEAFF; cdr3_nt: TGCAGTGCTAGTCGTATGGGACAGGGGGCTGGCTCTGAAGCTTTCTTT
d_call: NA; clone_size: few; cdr3_length: 16; j_call: TRBJ2-5; v_call: TRBV20-1; cdr3_aa: CSARLVGGHTQETQYF; cdr3_nt: TGCAGTGCTAGACTTGTCGGGGGGCATACACAAGAGACCCAGTACTTC
d_call: TRBD1; clone_size: NA; cdr3_length: 16; j_call: TRBJ2-7; v_call: TRBV4-1; cdr3_aa: CASSQVSNRGIGEQYF; cdr3_nt: TGCGCCAGCAGCCAAGTCTCAAACAGGGGAATTGGCGAGCAGTACTTC
d_call: NA; clone_size: NA; cdr3_length: 14; j_call: TRBJ2-2; v_call: TRBV7-9; cdr3_aa: CASSPVRGTGELFF; cdr3_nt: TGTGCCAGCAGCCCCGTGAGGGGGACCGGGGAGCTGTTTTTT
d_call: TRBD1; clone_size: few; cdr3_length: 15; j_call: TRBJ2-3; v_call: TRBV6-2/TRBV6-3; cdr3_aa: CASSYSRQGADTQYF; cdr3_nt: TGTGCCAGCAGTTACTCGAGACAGGGCGCAGATACGCAGTATTTT
d_call: TRBD1; clone_size: NA; cdr3_length: 13; j_call: TRBJ2-1; v_call: TRBV5-5; cdr3_aa: CASSLQGAGEQFF; cdr3_nt: TGTGCCAGCAGCTTACAGGGGGCTGGTGAGCAGTTCTTC
d_call: NA; clone_size: few; cdr3_length: 15; j_call: TRBJ2-1; v_call: TRBV6-5; cdr3_aa: CASSYSGGRHNEQFF; cdr3_nt: TGTGCCAGCAGTTACAGCGGCGGGCGTCACAATGAGCAGTTCTTC
d_call: NA; clone_size: few; cdr3_length: 13; j_call: TRBJ1-2; v_call: TRBV2; cdr3_aa: CASSGQVDYGYTF; cdr3_nt: TGTGCCAGCAGTGGACAGGTGGACTATGGCTACACCTTC
d_call: TRBD1; clone_size: NA; cdr3_length: 15; j_call: TRBJ1-2; v_call: TRBV4-1; cdr3_aa: CASSQGGQGYYGYTF; cdr3_nt: TGCGCCAGCAGCCAAGGTGGACAGGGGTACTATGGCTACACCTTC
d_call: TRBD1; clone_size: NA; cdr3_length: 15; j_call: TRBJ1-5; v_call: TRBV6-2/TRBV6-3; cdr3_aa: CASSPGLRGDQPQHF; cdr3_nt: TGTGCCAGCAGTCCGGGACTCAGGGGGGATCAGCCCCAGCATTTT
d_call: TRBD1; clone_size: NA; cdr3_length: 19; j_call: TRBJ2-4; v_call: TRBV29-1; cdr3_aa: CSVERRVWIGQGAKNIQYF; cdr3_nt: TGCAGCGTTGAACGTAGGGTGTGGATAGGACAGGGGGCCAAAAACATTCAGTACTTC
d_call: TRBD1; clone_size: few; cdr3_length: 14; j_call: TRBJ1-2; v_call: TRBV10-3; cdr3_aa: CAIRPGGAGYGYTF; cdr3_nt: TGTGCCATCCGCCCAGGGGGCGCCGGCTATGGCTACACCTTC
d_call: TRBD1; clone_size: few; cdr3_length: 15; j_call: TRBJ2-3; v_call: TRBV7-2; cdr3_aa: CASAGTGRFTDTQYF; cdr3_nt: TGTGCCAGCGCTGGGACAGGGAGGTTCACAGATACGCAGTATTTT
d_call: NA; clone_size: NA; cdr3_length: 15; j_call: TRBJ1-2; v_call: TRBV30; cdr3_aa: CAWSVMGESNYGYTF; cdr3_nt: TGTGCCTGGAGCGTCATGGGGGAGTCTAACTATGGCTACACCTTC
d_call: NA; clone_size: many; cdr3_length: 12; j_call: TRBJ2-2; v_call: TRBV11-2; cdr3_aa: CASSFQSGELFF; cdr3_nt: TGTGCCAGCAGCTTTCAGTCCGGGGAGCTGTTTTTT
d_call: NA; clone_size: NA; cdr3_length: 14; j_call: TRBJ1-5; v_call: TRBV12-3/TRBV12-4; cdr3_aa: CASSRLAGRQPQHF; cdr3_nt: TGTGCCAGCAGCCGCTTGGCGGGTCGCCAGCCCCAGCATTTT
d_call: NA; clone_size: NA; cdr3_length: 12; j_call: TRBJ2-1; v_call: TRBV12-5; cdr3_aa: CASGLEYNEQFF; cdr3_nt: TGTGCTAGTGGTTTGGAGTACAATGAGCAGTTCTTC
d_call: NA; clone_size: few; cdr3_length: 11; j_call: TRBJ1-5; v_call: TRBV12-3/TRBV12-4; cdr3_aa: CASGLNQPQHF; cdr3_nt: TGTGCCAGCGGGCTAAATCAGCCCCAGCATTTT
d_call: NA; clone_size: few; cdr3_length: 15; j_call: TRBJ1-3; v_call: TRBV7-9; cdr3_aa: CASSLAGGLGNTIYF; cdr3_nt: TGTGCCAGCAGCTTGGCGGGGGGGCTTGGAAACACCATATATTTT
d_call: TRBD1; clone_size: few; cdr3_length: 17; j_call: TRBJ1-5; v_call: TRBV6-5; cdr3_aa: CASSQMGTGTSNQPQHF; cdr3_nt: TGTGCCAGCAGTCAAATGGGGACAGGGACTAGCAATCAGCCCCAGCATTTT
d_call: NA; clone_size: NA; cdr3_length: 12; j_call: TRBJ2-5; v_call: TRBV29-1; cdr3_aa: CSVEKTGETQYF; cdr3_nt: TGCAGCGTCGAGAAAACGGGAGAGACCCAGTACTTC
d_call: TRBD1; clone_size: NA; cdr3_length: 14; j_call: TRBJ2-7; v_call: TRBV20-1; cdr3_aa: CSATQGASSYEQYF; cdr3_nt: TGCAGTGCTACCCAGGGGGCTAGCTCCTACGAGCAGTACTTC
d_call: NA; clone_size: NA; cdr3_length: 15; j_call: TRBJ2-1; v_call: TRBV20-1; cdr3_aa: CSARVGPSSYNEQFF; cdr3_nt: TGCAGTGCTAGGGTGGGGCCGAGCTCCTACAATGAGCAGTTCTTC